This TCR beta chain was profiled in a study of blood T cells in healthy people across ages. The CDR3 consists of 13 residues. Germline loops: CDR1 SGHVS, CDR2 FQNEAQ. Combining a sample-barcoded 5' primer with a J-beta primer mix, a second PCR ran for about 6 to 12 cycles. In TCRdb, the 5' RACE reads were re-called with MiXCR into one record per CDR3 protein. The sample yields under 1,000,000 distinct CDR3 sequences, 35% to 50% seen once. With respect to this clonotype: With a much larger clone just one base away, this may be a read error.

The TCR sequence derives from a man older than 75 in good health. Sequencing was carried out using blood. V gene TRBV7-8 combines with J gene TRBJ2-1, with 7 nucleotides matching TRBD2. The end of the DNA fits TRBJ2-7 better, so the J call may be wrong. CDR3 region: CASGGSSYNEQYF. DNA for the CDR3: TGTGCCAGCGGCGGGAGCTCCTACAATGAGCAGTACTTC.